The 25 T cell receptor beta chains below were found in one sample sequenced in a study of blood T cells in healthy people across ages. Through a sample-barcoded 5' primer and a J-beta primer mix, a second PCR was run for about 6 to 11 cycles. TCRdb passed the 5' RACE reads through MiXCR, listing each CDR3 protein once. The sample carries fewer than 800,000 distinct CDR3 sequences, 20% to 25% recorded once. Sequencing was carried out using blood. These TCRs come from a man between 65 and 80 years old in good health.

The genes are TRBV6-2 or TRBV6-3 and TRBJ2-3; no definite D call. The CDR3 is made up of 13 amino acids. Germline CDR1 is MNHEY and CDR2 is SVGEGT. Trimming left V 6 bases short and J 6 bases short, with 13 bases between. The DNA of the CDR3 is TGTGCCAGCAGGCTCTCTGGAGAGGATACGCAGTATTTT. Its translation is CASRLSGEDTQYF.

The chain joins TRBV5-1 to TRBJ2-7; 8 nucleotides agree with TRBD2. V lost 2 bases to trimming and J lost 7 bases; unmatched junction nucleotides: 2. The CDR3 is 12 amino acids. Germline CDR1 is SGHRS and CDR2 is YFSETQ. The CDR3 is CASSFSSGEQYF. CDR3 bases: TGCGCCAGCAGCTTCTCTAGCGGGGAGCAGTACTTC.

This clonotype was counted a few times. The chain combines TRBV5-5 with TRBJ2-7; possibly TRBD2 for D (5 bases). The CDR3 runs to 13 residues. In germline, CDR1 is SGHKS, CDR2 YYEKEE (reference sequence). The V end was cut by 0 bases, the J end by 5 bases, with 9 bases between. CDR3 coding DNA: TGTGCCAGCAGCTTGGTGGGAGATCACGAGCAGTACTTC. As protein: CASSLVGDHEQYF. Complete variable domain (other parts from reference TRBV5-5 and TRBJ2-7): DAGVTQSPTHLIKTRGQQVTLRCSPISGHKSVSWYQQVLGQGPQFIFQYYEKEERGRGNFPDRFSARQFPNYSSELNVNALLLGDSALYLCASSLVGDHEQYFGPGTRLTVT.

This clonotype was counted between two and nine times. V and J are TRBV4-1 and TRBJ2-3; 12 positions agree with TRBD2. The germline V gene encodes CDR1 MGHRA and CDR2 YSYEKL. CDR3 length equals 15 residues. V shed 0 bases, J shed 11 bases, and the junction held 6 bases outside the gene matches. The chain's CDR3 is CASSQDRSSGREQYF. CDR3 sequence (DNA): TGCGCCAGCAGCCAAGATCGGTCTAGCGGGAGGGAGCAGTATTTT.

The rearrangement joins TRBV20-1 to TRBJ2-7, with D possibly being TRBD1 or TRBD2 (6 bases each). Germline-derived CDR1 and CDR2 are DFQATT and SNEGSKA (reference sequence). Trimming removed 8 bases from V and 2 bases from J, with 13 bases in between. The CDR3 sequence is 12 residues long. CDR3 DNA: TGCAGTACTCGAGGGGGGACCTACGAGCAGTACTTC. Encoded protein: CSTRGGTYEQYF.

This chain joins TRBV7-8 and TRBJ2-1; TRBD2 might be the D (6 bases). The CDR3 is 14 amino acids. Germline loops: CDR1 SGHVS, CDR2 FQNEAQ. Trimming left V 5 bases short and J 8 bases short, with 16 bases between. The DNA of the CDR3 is TGTGCCAGCAGCCCCCCGGGAGATCCGCATGAGCAGTTCTTC. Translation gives CASSPPGDPHEQFF. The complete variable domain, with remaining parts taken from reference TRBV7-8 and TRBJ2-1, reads GAGVSQSPRYKVAKRGQDVALRCDPISGHVSLFWYQQALGQGPEFLTYFQNEAQLDKSGLPSDRFFAERPEGSVSTLKIQRTQQEDSAVYLCASSPPGDPHEQFFGPGTRLTVL.

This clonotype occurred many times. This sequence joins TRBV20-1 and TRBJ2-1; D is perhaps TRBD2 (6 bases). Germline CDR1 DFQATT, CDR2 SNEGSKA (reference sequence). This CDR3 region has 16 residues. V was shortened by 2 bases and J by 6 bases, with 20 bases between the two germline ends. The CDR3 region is CSARPSLQAEGNEQFF. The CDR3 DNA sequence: TGCAGTGCTAGACCCTCGTTGCAAGCGGAGGGCAATGAGCAGTTCTTC.

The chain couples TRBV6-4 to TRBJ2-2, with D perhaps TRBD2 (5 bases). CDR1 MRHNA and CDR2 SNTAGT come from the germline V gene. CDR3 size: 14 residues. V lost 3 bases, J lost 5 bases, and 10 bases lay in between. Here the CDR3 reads CASSEEVSTGELFF. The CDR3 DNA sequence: TGTGCCAGCAGTGAGGAGGTCTCGACCGGGGAGCTGTTTTTT.

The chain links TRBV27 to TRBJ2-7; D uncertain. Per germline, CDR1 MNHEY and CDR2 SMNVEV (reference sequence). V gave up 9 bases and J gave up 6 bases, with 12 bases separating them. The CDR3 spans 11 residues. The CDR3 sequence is CASPIRPEQYF. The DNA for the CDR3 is TGTGCCAGTCCGATCAGGCCCGAGCAGTACTTC.

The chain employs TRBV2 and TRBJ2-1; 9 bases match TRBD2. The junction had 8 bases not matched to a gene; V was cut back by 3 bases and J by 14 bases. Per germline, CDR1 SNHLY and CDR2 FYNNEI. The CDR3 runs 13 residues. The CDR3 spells CASSDSGGPREFF. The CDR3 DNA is TGTGCCAGCAGTGATAGCGGGGGACCTCGTGAGTTCTTC.

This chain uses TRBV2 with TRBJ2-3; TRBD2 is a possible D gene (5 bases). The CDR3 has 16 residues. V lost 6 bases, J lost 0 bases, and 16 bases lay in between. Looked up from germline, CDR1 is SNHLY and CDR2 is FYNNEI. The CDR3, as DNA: TGTGCCAGCAGGCCCTCACTCGGGATTAGCACAGATACGCAGTATTTT. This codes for CASRPSLGISTDTQYF.

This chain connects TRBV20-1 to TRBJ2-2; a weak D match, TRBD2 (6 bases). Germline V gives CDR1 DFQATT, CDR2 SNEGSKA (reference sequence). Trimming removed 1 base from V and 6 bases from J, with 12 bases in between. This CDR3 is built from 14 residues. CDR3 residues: CSARAAERAGELFF. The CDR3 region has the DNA TGCAGTGCTAGAGCAGCGGAGCGGGCCGGGGAGCTGTTTTTT.

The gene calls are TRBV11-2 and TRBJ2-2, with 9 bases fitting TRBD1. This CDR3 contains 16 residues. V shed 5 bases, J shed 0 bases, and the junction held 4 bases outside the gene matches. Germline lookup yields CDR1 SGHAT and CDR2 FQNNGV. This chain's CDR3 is CASSQQGAANTGELFF. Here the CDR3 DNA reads TGTGCCAGCAGCCAACAGGGGGCGGCGAACACCGGGGAGCTGTTTTTT. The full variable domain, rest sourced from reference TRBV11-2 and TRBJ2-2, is EAGVAQSPRYKIIEKRQSVAFWCNPISGHATLYWYQQILGQGPKLLIQFQNNGVVDDSQLPKDRFSAERLKGVDSTLKIQPAKLEDSAVYLCASSQQGAANTGELFFGEGSRLTVL.

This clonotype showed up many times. The CDR3 loop reads CASSFQLDSQNIQYF. CDR3 nucleotide sequence: TGTGCCAGCAGCTTTCAATTAGACTCACAAAACATTCAGTACTTC. The J gene is TRBJ2-4, the V gene TRBV7-9, with D hard to call. V gave up 3 bases and J gave up 5 bases, with 14 bases separating them. CDR3 length: 15 amino acids. Germline lookup yields CDR1 SEHNR and CDR2 FQNEAQ (reference sequence).

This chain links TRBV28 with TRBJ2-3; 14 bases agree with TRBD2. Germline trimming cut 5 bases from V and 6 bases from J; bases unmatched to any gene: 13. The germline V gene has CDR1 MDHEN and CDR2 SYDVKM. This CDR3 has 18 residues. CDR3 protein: CASSPGLAGGGLGDTQYF. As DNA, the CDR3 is TGTGCCAGCAGTCCAGGACTAGCGGGAGGAGGGCTTGGTGATACGCAGTATTTT.

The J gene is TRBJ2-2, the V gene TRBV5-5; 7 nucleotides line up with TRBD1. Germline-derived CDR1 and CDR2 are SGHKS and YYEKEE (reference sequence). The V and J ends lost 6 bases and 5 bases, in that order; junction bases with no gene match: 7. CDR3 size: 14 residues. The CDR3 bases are TGTGCCAGCACCCGGGACAGTCAAACCGGGGAGCTGTTTTTT. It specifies CASTRDSQTGELFF.

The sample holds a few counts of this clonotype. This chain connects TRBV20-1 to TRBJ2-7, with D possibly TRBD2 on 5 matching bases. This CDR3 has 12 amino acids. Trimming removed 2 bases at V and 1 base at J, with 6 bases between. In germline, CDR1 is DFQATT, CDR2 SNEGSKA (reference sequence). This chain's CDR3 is CSARTGSYEQYF. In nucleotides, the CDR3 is TGCAGTGCTAGAACGGGGTCCTACGAGCAGTACTTC.

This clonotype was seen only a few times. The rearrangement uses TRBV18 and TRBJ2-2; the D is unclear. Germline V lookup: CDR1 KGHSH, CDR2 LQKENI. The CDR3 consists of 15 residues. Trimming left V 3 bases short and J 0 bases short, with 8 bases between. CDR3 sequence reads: CASSPPFTNTGELFF. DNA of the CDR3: TGTGCCAGCTCACCGCCCTTTACGAACACCGGGGAGCTGTTTTTT.

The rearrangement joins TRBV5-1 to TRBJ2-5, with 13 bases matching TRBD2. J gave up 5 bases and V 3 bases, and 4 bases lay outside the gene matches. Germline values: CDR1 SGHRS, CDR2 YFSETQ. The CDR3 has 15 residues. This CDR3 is CASSYGLAGDETQYF. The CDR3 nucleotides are TGCGCCAGCAGCTACGGACTAGCGGGGGATGAGACCCAGTACTTC.

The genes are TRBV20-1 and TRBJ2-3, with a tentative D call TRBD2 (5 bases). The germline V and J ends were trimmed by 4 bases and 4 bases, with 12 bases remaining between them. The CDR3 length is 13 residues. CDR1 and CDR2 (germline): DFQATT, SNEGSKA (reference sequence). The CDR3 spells CSAILAGSDTQYF. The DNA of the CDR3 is TGCAGTGCTATACTGGCGGGCTCAGATACGCAGTATTTT.

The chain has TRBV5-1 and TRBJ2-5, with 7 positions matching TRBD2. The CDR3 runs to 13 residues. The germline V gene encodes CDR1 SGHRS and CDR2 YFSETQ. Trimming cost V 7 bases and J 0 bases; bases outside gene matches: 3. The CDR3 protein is CASGTSDQETQYF. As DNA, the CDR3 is TGCGCCAGCGGTACTAGCGACCAAGAGACCCAGTACTTC.

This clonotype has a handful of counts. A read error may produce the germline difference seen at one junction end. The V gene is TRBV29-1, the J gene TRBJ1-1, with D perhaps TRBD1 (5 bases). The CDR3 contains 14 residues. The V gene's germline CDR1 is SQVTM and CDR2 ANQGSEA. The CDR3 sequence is CSFSSGQGNTEAFF. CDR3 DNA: TGTAGCTTTAGTAGCGGGCAGGGGAACACTGAAGCTTTCTTT.

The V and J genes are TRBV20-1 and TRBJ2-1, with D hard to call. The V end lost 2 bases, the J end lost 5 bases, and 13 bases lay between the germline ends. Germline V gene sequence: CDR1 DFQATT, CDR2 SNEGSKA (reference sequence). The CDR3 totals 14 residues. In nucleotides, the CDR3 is TGCAGTGCTAGAACGCAGTCGGGTAACAATGAGCAGTTCTTC. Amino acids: CSARTQSGNNEQFF.

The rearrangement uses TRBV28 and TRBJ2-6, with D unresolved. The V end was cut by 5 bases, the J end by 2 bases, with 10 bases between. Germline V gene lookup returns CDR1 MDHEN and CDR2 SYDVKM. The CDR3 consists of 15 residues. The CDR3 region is CASSVGGTGANVLTF. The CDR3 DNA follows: TGTGCCAGCAGTGTAGGTGGAACTGGGGCCAACGTCCTGACTTTC.

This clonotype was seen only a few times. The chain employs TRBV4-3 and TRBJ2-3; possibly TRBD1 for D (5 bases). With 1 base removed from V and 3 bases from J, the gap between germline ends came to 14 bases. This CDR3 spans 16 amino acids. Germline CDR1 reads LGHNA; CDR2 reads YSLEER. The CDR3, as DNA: TGCGCCAGCAGCCAAGCAGGGTTTCGAAGGACAGATACGCAGTATTTT. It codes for CASSQAGFRRTDTQYF.